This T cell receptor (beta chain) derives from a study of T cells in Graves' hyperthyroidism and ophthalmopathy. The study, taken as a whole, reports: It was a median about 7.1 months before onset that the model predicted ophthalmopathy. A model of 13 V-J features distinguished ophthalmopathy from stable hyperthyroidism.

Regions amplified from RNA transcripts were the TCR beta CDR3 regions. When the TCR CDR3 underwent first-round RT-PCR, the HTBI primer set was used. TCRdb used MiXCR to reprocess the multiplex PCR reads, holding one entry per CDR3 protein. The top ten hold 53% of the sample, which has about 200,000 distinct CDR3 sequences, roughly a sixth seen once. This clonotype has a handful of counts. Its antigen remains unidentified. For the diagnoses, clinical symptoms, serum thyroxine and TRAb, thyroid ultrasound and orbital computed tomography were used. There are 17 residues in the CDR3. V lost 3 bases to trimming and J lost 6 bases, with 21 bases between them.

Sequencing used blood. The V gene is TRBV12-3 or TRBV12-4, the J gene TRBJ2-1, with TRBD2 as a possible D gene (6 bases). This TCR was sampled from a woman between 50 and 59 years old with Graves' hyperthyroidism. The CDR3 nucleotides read TGTGCCAGCAGTTTGTTCGGTACCGGGACTCCATTCAATGAGCAGTTCTTC. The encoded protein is CASSLFGTGTPFNEQFF.